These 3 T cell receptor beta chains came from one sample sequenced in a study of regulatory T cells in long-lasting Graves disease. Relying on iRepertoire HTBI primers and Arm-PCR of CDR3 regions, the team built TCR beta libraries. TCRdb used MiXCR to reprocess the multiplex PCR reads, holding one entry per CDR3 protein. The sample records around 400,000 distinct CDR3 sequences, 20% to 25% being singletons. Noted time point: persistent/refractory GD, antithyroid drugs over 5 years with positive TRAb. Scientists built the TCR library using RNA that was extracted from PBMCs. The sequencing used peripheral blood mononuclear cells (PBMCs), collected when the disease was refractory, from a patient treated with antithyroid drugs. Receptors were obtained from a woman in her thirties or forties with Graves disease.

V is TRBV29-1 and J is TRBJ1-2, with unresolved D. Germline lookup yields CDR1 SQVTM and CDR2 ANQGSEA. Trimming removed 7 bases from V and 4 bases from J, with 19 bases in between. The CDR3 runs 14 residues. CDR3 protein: CSAGGLDFPYGYTF. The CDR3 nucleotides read TGCAGCGCGGGAGGGCTGGATTTCCCCTATGGCTACACCTTC.

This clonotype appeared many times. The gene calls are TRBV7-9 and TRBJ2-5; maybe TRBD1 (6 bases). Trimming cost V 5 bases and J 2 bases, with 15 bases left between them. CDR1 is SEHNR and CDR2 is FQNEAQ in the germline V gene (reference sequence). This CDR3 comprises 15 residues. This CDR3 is CASSTGQPGQETQYF. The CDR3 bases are TGTGCCAGCAGCACCGGACAGCCGGGACAAGAGACCCAGTACTTC. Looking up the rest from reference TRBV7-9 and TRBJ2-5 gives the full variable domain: DTGVSQNPRHKITKRGQNVTFRCDPISEHNRLYWYRQTLGQGPEFLTYFQNEAQLEKSRLLSDRFSAERPKGSFSTLEIQRTEQGDSAMYLCASSTGQPGQETQYFGPGTRLLVL.

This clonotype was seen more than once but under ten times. In DNA form, the CDR3 reads TGCGCCAGCAGTATGGCCGGGACAGGGGGCGATGGCTACACCTTC. Translated, it gives CASSMAGTGGDGYTF. The genes are TRBV10-2 and TRBJ1-2; 12 nucleotides agree with TRBD1. The CDR3 consists of 15 residues. V lost 5 bases and J lost 6; bases outside the gene matches: 7. CDR1 and CDR2 (germline): WSHSY, SAAADI.